The present entry profiles one TCR beta chain with its context. Assay: immunoSEQ multiplex PCR; the TCRdb copy retains only in-frame clones and omits some. The repertoire holds 150,000 to 200,000 clones, with 65% to 85% as singletons. This sample is part of a study of blood T cell repertoires in COVID-19. Across the study: T cells, B-cell-depleted T cells, or PBMCs provided the cDNA or gDNA that served as material.

Germline lookup yields CDR1 SGHNT and CDR2 YYREEE (reference sequence). The CDR3 contains 14 residues. Trimming cost V 4 bases and J 4 bases; bases outside gene matches: 6. Up to 2 weeks before entering the study, exposed participants had met a COVID-19 case. The material sequenced was PBMCs or T cells enriched from blood (not recorded which). This receptor was identified in a woman younger than 45 who had been exposed to COVID-19. This chain connects TRBV5-4 to TRBJ2-5; 8 bases agree with TRBD2. CDR3 protein: CASSLRGGIETQYF. The CDR3 nucleotides read TGTGCCAGCAGCCTCCGGGGGGGGATAGAGACCCAGTACTTC.